Listed here are 10 T cell receptor beta chains from one sample, sequenced in a study of T-cell reconstitution after alpha-beta-depleted transplantation in children (dated by TCRdb to about 2016). Study-wide conclusions, independent of this receptor: The frequencies of hyperexpanded clones fell over the following months, and after one year, T-cell counts and TCRbeta diversity were mostly attributed to newly produced T cells.

The protocol used for the library was PCR. The instrument was an Illumina HiSeq 2500. To normalize quantification of the TCRbeta repertoire, the TCR libraries were built with molecular barcoding that relied on unique molecular identifiers. TCRdb reanalyzed the raw reads on its own, using fastp at Q25 for trimming and MiXCR for clone calling, and kept in-frame beta chains. Rows with a matching CDR3 protein are joined into one entry that keeps the most common DNA and genes. The sample table shows approximately 300,000 distinct CDR3 sequences, and 6% to 10% are seen once. Over 7.5% of the sample is taken by the ten largest. These TCRs' antigens remain unknown. According to the study, the label for this sample's treatment or condition signals: allogeneic hematopoietic cell transplantation with graft depleted of TCRalphabeta T cells and CD19 B cells. The specimen comprised peripheral blood, sampled 360 days after TCRalphabeta/CD19-depleted stem cell transplant. The receptors originated from a female patient aged 2-9 years who had a stem cell transplant for Fanconi anemia, so the T cells may come from the graft donor.

This CDR3 is CASSLEYTGELFF. The CDR3 region has the DNA TGTGCCAGCAGCTTGGAATACACCGGGGAGCTGTTTTTT. V usage is TRBV5-6 and J usage is TRBJ2-2; D call uncertain. This CDR3 contains 13 residues. Trimming stripped 0 bases from V and 3 bases from J, with 3 bases between. CDR1 is SGHDT and CDR2 is YYEEEE in the germline V gene.

Points on this clonotype: Possible read error: a much larger clone is one base away. V is TRBV13 and J is TRBJ2-1; D perhaps matches TRBD2 (5 bases). Germline-derived CDR1 and CDR2 are PRHDT and FYEKMQ (reference sequence). This CDR3 spans 15 amino acids. CDR3 nucleotide sequence: TGTGCCAGCAGTTACCCACTCGCGGGTTACAATGTGCAGTTCTTC. This gives the protein CASSYPLAGYNVQFF.

This clonotype has a count of ten or more. This rearrangement joins TRBV6-5 to TRBJ2-5, with D possibly TRBD2 on 6 matching bases. Germline values: CDR1 MNHEY, CDR2 SVGAGI. The germline V and J ends were trimmed by 2 bases and 4 bases, with 11 bases remaining between them. This CDR3 comprises 14 residues. The DNA of the CDR3 is TGTGCCAGCAGTTACGGCGGGGCCGCAGAGACCCAGTACTTC. This sequence encodes CASSYGGAAETQYF.

This chain links TRBV3-1 with TRBJ2-7; TRBD1 or TRBD2 may be the D gene (5 bases each). Germline CDR1 and CDR2: LGHDT and YNNKEL (reference sequence). The CDR3 consists of 13 residues. The V end lost 10 bases, the J end lost 6 bases, and 19 bases lay between the germline ends. CDR3 region: CATCQERGLEQYF. The CDR3 DNA is TGTGCCACCTGCCAAGAGAGGGGTCTCGAGCAGTACTTC.

CDR3 sequence: CASSIALNTEAFF. The CDR3 DNA sequence: TGTGCCAGTAGTATAGCCCTGAACACTGAAGCTTTCTTT. V gene TRBV19 combines with J gene TRBJ1-1; D gene ambiguous. The CDR3 sequence is 13 residues long. In germline, CDR1 is LNHDA, CDR2 SQIVND (reference sequence). V gave up 1 base and J gave up 0 bases, with 3 bases separating them.

This clonotype was observed many times. The V call is TRBV15, the J call TRBJ2-5; TRBD1 matches 11 bases. The CDR3 spans 16 residues. The ends lost 1 base at V and 4 bases at J; junction bases unmatched: 5. The germline V gene encodes CDR1 LNHNV and CDR2 YYDKDF (reference sequence). DNA of the CDR3: TGTGCCACCAGCAGAGTCCGGGACAGGGGGTCAGAGACCCAGTACTTC. It translates to CATSRVRDRGSETQYF.

This clonotype was seen repeatedly, ten times or more. The chain recombines TRBV20-1 with TRBJ1-2; TRBD1 might be the D (6 bases). Deletions cut 0 bases from V and 5 bases from J, with 10 bases between. The CDR3 spans 13 residues. Germline V gene sequence: CDR1 DFQATT, CDR2 SNEGSKA (reference sequence). CDR3 protein: CSAREDSFYGYTF. The DNA for the CDR3 is TGCAGTGCTAGAGAGGACAGTTTTTATGGCTACACCTTC.

There are a few counts of this clonotype. The chain has TRBV4-3 and TRBJ2-1, with a possible D match to TRBD2 (6 bases). The CDR3 sequence is 16 residues long. V was cut by 4 bases and J by 1 base, with 14 bases left in between. Germline-derived CDR1 and CDR2 are LGHNA and YSLEER. The DNA of the CDR3 is TGCGCCAGCAGCCCCGGCGTGGGGGGATCCTACAATGAGCAGTTCTTC. It specifies CASSPGVGGSYNEQFF.

This clonotype was picked up many times. This rearrangement joins TRBV11-3 to TRBJ2-5, with a tentative D call TRBD2 (7 bases). Germline CDR1 is SGHNT and CDR2 is YENEEA. CDR3 length: 15 amino acids. Trimming removed 2 bases at V and 5 bases at J, with 15 bases between. In DNA, the CDR3 is TGTGCCAGCAGCTTAATCCGGGGGGCGTTTGAGACCCAGTACTTC. Protein sequence: CASSLIRGAFETQYF.

This clonotype turned up a few times. The chain couples TRBV6-6 to TRBJ2-5; D remains ambiguous. Trimming took 8 bases from V and 5 from J, leaving 9 bases between them. Germline CDR1 MNHNY, CDR2 SVGAGI (reference sequence). CDR3 length: 11 amino acids. CDR3 nucleotide sequence: TGTGCCAGCCAAAGATTTGAGACCCAGTACTTC. Translating it yields CASQRFETQYF.